The TCR beta chain described here comes from a study of blood T cell repertoires in COVID-19. Turning to the study itself: The study drew acute and convalescent COVID-19 samples from the United States, Italy and Spain. In each case, the material was cDNA or gDNA derived from T cells, B-cell-depleted T cells, or PBMCs.

In the original analysis: From reference gene primer amplification, estimates of nucleated cell counts were derived. Data came from immunoSEQ multiplex PCR; TCRdb stores just in-frame clones and leaves some out. From that table come the V and J calls and clone size; the DNA was used to work out D and trimming. The sample has around 64,000 clones, roughly 89% seen once. The CDR3 covers 14 residues. Germline V gene data show CDR1 as MNHEY and CDR2 as SMNVEV (reference sequence). V was clipped by 6 bases and J by 4 bases, with 15 bases between them. The material sequenced was peripheral blood. This rearrangement joins TRBV27 to TRBJ1-2; D is ambiguous. This clonotype was obtained from a man aged 25 to 45 with acute or convalescent COVID-19. CDR3 in amino acids: CASRTSSGGYGYTF. The CDR3 region has the DNA TGTGCCAGCAGAACCTCCTCGGGTGGCTATGGCTACACCTTC.